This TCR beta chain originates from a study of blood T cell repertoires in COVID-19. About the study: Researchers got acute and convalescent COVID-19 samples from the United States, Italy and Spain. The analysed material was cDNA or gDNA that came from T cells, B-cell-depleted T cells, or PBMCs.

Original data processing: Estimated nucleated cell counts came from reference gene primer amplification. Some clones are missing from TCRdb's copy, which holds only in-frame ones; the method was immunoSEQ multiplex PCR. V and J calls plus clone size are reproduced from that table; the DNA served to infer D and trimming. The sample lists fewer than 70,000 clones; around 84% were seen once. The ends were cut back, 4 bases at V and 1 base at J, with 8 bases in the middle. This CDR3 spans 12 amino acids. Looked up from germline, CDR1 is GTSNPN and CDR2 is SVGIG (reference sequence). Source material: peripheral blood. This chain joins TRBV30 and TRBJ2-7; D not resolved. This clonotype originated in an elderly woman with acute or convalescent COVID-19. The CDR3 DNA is TGTGCCTGGACAGGAAGGTCCTACGAGCAGTACTTC. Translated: CAWTGRSYEQYF.